A single T cell receptor beta chain is shown here with its context. MiXCR was run by TCRdb on the RT-PCR reads, yielding one entry per CDR3 protein. The repertoire consists of about a million distinct CDR3 sequences, with roughly 18% occurring once and the leading ten covering approximately 5.9%. The source of the sample is a study of patients and donors after allogeneic stem cell transplantation. V dropped 1 base and J dropped 7; count of bases not matched to a gene: 8. Germline CDR1 reads LGHNA; CDR2 reads YSLEER. This CDR3 region has 16 residues. The sample consisted of blood, either unsorted or a sorted T cell fraction (not recorded which). The chain joins TRBV4-3 to TRBJ2-1; 9 nucleotides agree with TRBD1. The sequence derives from a human donor who was either an allogeneic HSCT recipient or a stem cell or donor lymphocyte infusion donor (not recorded which). It is not recorded whose cells these are; they may come from a transplant donor. The CDR3 loop is CASSQGRTGAANEQFF. CDR3 sequence (DNA): TGCGCCAGCAGCCAAGGAAGGACAGGGGCGGCGAATGAGCAGTTCTTC.